This T cell receptor beta chain came from a study of response to subunit inactivated influenza vaccine. Points from the study as a whole: The study's authors posited that every seasonal influenza vaccination enlists few new T cells.

With respect to this clonotype: Its antigen remains unidentified.

Trimming left V 5 bases short and J 6 bases short, with 16 bases between. The length of the CDR3 is 14 residues. TCRdb analysed the RT-PCR reads with MiXCR anew, one entry per CDR3 protein. Of some 300,000 distinct CDR3 sequences listed, over 20% are singletons. The TCR was taken from a man between 45 and 75 years old who received an inactivated influenza vaccine. The sequencing used PBMCs from blood, collected less than 22 months after vaccination. The chain is built from TRBV12-3 or TRBV12-4 and TRBJ2-5; tentatively, D is TRBD2 (6 bases). The CDR3 nucleotides are TGTGCCAGCAGTCCCTCGGGACTCACTCAGACCCAGTACTTC. Protein: CASSPSGLTQTQYF.